Each of the 15 T cell receptor beta chains below was sequenced from the same sample in a study of siplizumab effects on memory and regulatory T cells. Profiled with immunoSEQ multiplex PCR; TCRdb holds only in-frame clones, not every one. The sample has approximately 94,000 clones; approximately 92% are singletons. Specimen: CD4+ T cells sorted from blood. All receptors derive from a human donor in good health.

This clone was picked up a small number of times. This chain joins TRBV7-2 and TRBJ1-2; no reliable D call. The CDR3 has 12 residues. Trimming took off 4 bases at V and 8 bases at J, with 11 bases between the two ends. The germline gives CDR1 SGHTA, CDR2 FQGNSA. The CDR3 DNA reads as TGTGCCAGCAGCTCAACATGGCGGGGCTACACCTTC. It codes for CASSSTWRGYTF.

This chain joins TRBV14 and TRBJ2-2; 10 nucleotides agree with TRBD2. Trimming removed 5 bases from V and 4 bases from J; junction bases left unmatched: 4. The CDR3 is 15 residues long. Germline V lookup: CDR1 SGHDN, CDR2 FVKESK. CDR3 nucleotides: TGTGCCAGCAGCGCGGGACTAGCGAGCACCGGGGAGCTGTTTTTT. It codes for CASSAGLASTGELFF.

The chain links TRBV11-1 to TRBJ1-4, with 7 bases matching TRBD1. Germline V gene sequence: CDR1 SGHAT, CDR2 FQDESV (reference sequence). The CDR3 is 14 amino acids. Trimming took 6 bases from V and 8 from J; bases not matched to a gene: 9. Here the CDR3 reads CASRRGQVQEKLFF. DNA for the CDR3: TGTGCCAGCAGACGCGGACAGGTACAGGAAAAACTGTTTTTT.

V usage is TRBV7-2 and J usage is TRBJ1-2; 7 positions match TRBD1. Germline loops: CDR1 SGHTA, CDR2 FQGNSA. Trimming removed 6 bases from V and 6 bases from J; junction bases left unmatched: 7. The CDR3 has 13 residues. Here the CDR3 DNA reads TGTGCCAGCAGTCTACAGGGGCCCGATGGCTACACCTTC. It specifies CASSLQGPDGYTF.

This sequence joins TRBV21-1 and TRBJ2-7; the DNA was not used to check the table's D call, TRBD2. TRBV21-1 is listed as a pseudogene. CDR3 size: 18 residues. CDR3 coding DNA: TGTGCCAGCAGCAAAGGGGCGGCGTCTAGCGGGGGGATCTACGAGCAGTACTTC. Protein: CASSKGAASSGGIYEQYF.

The V call is TRBV12-5, the J call TRBJ2-6; no clear D. Trimming stripped 5 bases from V and 1 base from J, with 6 bases between. Germline assignment: CDR1 LGHNT and CDR2 FRNRAP. The CDR3 spans 14 residues. CDR3 in DNA: TGTGCTAGTGGTCAGTCTTCTGGGGCCAACGTCCTGACTTTC. This encodes CASGQSSGANVLTF.

The chain links TRBV4-3 to TRBJ2-7; TRBD1 agrees at 9 bases. The CDR3 contains 15 residues. Germline V lookup: CDR1 LGHNA, CDR2 YSLEER. V shed 7 bases, J shed 6 bases, and the junction held 13 bases outside the gene matches. The CDR3 nucleotides read TGCGCCAGCAAAATCTCACAGGGGGCGCGGACCGAGCAGTACTTC. Its protein product is CASKISQGARTEQYF.

The chain recombines TRBV7-2 with TRBJ2-7; D ambiguous. Germline V CDR1 and CDR2: SGHTA, FQGNSA. The CDR3 totals 12 residues. Between the trimmed V and J ends, which lost 1 base and 3 bases, there was a span of 4 bases. The CDR3 loop reads CASSLGVYEQYF. For the CDR3, the DNA is TGTGCCAGCAGCTTAGGGGTCTACGAGCAGTACTTC.

The rearrangement joins TRBV29-1 to TRBJ2-3; 11 bases map to TRBD2. The CDR3 has 16 residues. Per germline, CDR1 SQVTM and CDR2 ANQGSEA. The J segment lost 2 bases and the V segment lost 5 bases, leaving 9 bases of the junction unmatched. The CDR3 nucleotides read TGCAGCGTTAACGGGGTGACTAGCGGGGCCACAGATACGCAGTATTTT. Translated: CSVNGVTSGATDTQYF.

CDR3 amino acids: CASSPNTQTGYGYTF. The CDR3 DNA is TGTGCCAGCAGCCCCAATACACAGACGGGCTATGGCTACACCTTC. The J gene is TRBJ1-2, the V gene TRBV7-6; D gene ambiguous. The V end was cut by 5 bases, the J end by 4 bases, with 17 bases between. CDR3 length: 15 residues. Germline loops: CDR1 SGHVS, CDR2 FNYEAQ.

This clone has a handful of counts. The chain combines TRBV2 with TRBJ1-5; TRBD1 matches at 9 bases. The V segment lost 6 bases and the J segment 6 bases; nucleotides outside the gene matches: 12. The CDR3 extends over 16 amino acids. Per germline, CDR1 SNHLY and CDR2 FYNNEI. Here the CDR3 DNA reads TGTGCCAGCAGCGCAAGAGGGGACAGGGTTTCTCAGCCCCAGCATTTT. It is translated as CASSARGDRVSQPQHF.

The chain employs TRBV15 and TRBJ2-5; the match to TRBD1 covers 9 bases. The CDR3 has 16 amino acids. The ends lost 0 bases at V and 4 bases at J; junction bases unmatched: 6. From germline, CDR1 is LNHNV and CDR2 YYDKDF (reference sequence). CDR3 bases: TGTGCCACCAGCAGAGATCCGGGACAGGGTGGAGAGACCCAGTACTTC. This codes for CATSRDPGQGGETQYF. Using reference TRBV15 and TRBJ2-5 for the parts outside the CDR3, the full variable domain is DAMVIQNPRYQVTQFGKPVTLSCSQTLNHNVMYWYQQKSSQAPKLLFHYYDKDFNNEADTPDNFQSRRPNTSFCFLDIRSPGLGDTAMYLCATSRDPGQGGETQYFGPGTRLLVL.

The gene calls are TRBV7-9 and TRBJ2-1; the D call may be TRBD1 or TRBD2 (5 bases each). The CDR3 length is 14 residues. Trimming left V 7 bases short and J 6 bases short, with 16 bases between. Germline V gene lookup returns CDR1 SEHNR and CDR2 FQNEAQ (reference sequence). The CDR3 protein is CASNGPGPLNEQFF. The CDR3 DNA reads as TGTGCCAGCAACGGGCCGGGGCCCCTCAATGAGCAGTTCTTC.

The V gene is TRBV5-6, the J gene TRBJ1-1; 9 nucleotides line up with TRBD1. The junction had 18 bases not matched to a gene; V was cut back by 4 bases and J by 8 bases. CDR1 is SGHDT and CDR2 is YYEEEE in the germline V gene. The CDR3 is made up of 17 amino acids. The DNA of the CDR3 is TGTGCCAGCAGCAGGCGGGGACAGGGTGATGTGCTGAGAGAAGCTTTCTTT. Protein sequence: CASSRRGQGDVLREAFF. Full variable domain (missing parts from reference TRBV5-6 and TRBJ1-1): DAGVTQSPTHLIKTRGQQVTLRCSPKSGHDTVSWYQQALGQGPQFIFQYYEEEERQRGNFPDRFSGHQFPNYSSELNVNALLLGDSALYLCASSRRGQGDVLREAFFGQGTRLTVV.

CDR3 in amino acids: CASSDLTGSYEQYF. CDR3 nucleotide sequence: TGTGCCAGCAGCGACTTGACAGGCTCCTACGAGCAGTACTTC. The chain combines TRBV5-4 with TRBJ2-7; D is possibly TRBD1 (6 bases). Trimming left V 4 bases short and J 0 bases short, with 11 bases between. The CDR3 has 14 residues. The germline gives CDR1 SGHNT, CDR2 YYREEE (reference sequence).